One sample yielded the 17 T cell receptor beta chains listed below, sequenced in a study of T cell responses to AZD1222 COVID-19 vaccine. Assay: immunoSEQ multiplex PCR; the TCRdb copy retains only in-frame clones and omits some. This table has tens of thousands of clones, approximately 84% appearing once. This specimen was peripheral blood, taken on day 0 of AZD1222 vaccination. The receptors stem from an adult in good health.

The chain carries TRBV7-2 and TRBJ2-2; D is unclear. CDR3 length: 15 amino acids. CDR1 is SGHTA and CDR2 is FQGNSA in the germline V gene. V was shortened by 2 bases and J by 4 bases, with 11 bases between the two germline ends. The CDR3 reads CASSLIAFGTGELFF. CDR3 DNA sequence: TGTGCCAGCAGCTTAATCGCTTTCGGCACCGGGGAGCTGTTTTTT.

The chain combines TRBV2 with TRBJ1-3, with D uncertain. The CDR3 totals 12 residues. Trimming removed 3 bases at V and 4 bases at J, with 4 bases between. Germline V gene sequence: CDR1 SNHLY, CDR2 FYNNEI. CDR3 in DNA: TGTGCCAGCAGTGAGGGGGGAAACACCATATATTTT. It codes for CASSEGGNTIYF.

The V gene is TRBV6-4, the J gene TRBJ1-1; D might be TRBD1 (5 bases). Germline loops: CDR1 MRHNA, CDR2 SNTAGT. The CDR3 consists of 13 residues. V lost 4 bases to trimming and J lost 1 base, with 7 bases between them. The CDR3 region has the DNA TGTGCCAGCAGTGCTACAGGGAACACTGAAGCTTTCTTT. Its translation is CASSATGNTEAFF.

The chain joins TRBV7-9 to TRBJ1-4; D perhaps matches TRBD1 (6 bases). The V gene's germline CDR1 is SEHNR and CDR2 FQNEAQ (reference sequence). V lost 5 bases to trimming and J lost 0 bases, with 13 bases between them. The CDR3 is 16 residues long. The CDR3, as DNA: TGTGCCAGCAGCCTAGGGGGACTCGCAACTAATGAAAAACTGTTTTTT. Its protein is CASSLGGLATNEKLFF.

This clone was counted a few times. The chain recombines TRBV6-2 or TRBV6-3 with TRBJ2-7; no definite D call. Germline V lookup: CDR1 MNHEY, CDR2 SVGEGT. The V gene lost 2 bases and the J gene lost 2 bases, with 10 bases spanning the gap. The CDR3 length is 14 residues. The CDR3 region is CASSYIAGAYEQYF. The CDR3 region has the DNA TGTGCCAGCAGTTACATAGCCGGAGCCTACGAGCAGTACTTC.

The gene calls are TRBV29-1 and TRBJ2-3; 9 bases align to TRBD2. Germline trimming cut 7 bases from V and 5 bases from J; bases unmatched to any gene: 7. The V gene's germline CDR1 is SQVTM and CDR2 ANQGSEA. The CDR3 has 13 residues. The CDR3 coding sequence is TGCAGCGCCGGGGAGACTAGCGGAGATACGCAGTATTTT. Translation gives CSAGETSGDTQYF.

The chain has TRBV15 and TRBJ1-1, with D hard to call. Trimming took 11 bases from V and 0 from J, leaving 16 bases between them. The germline V gene encodes CDR1 LNHNV and CDR2 YYDKDF (reference sequence). This CDR3 is built from 14 residues. This chain's CDR3 is CASSLGFLNTEAFF. The CDR3 DNA follows: TGTGCCTCCTCACTCGGTTTCTTGAACACTGAAGCTTTCTTT.

The chain uses TRBV10-2 and TRBJ2-1, with 8 positions matching TRBD2. Germline assignment: CDR1 WSHSY and CDR2 SAAADI. The CDR3 is 13 residues long. With 3 bases clipped from V and 8 bases from J, the junction kept 3 bases outside the gene matches. Here the CDR3 reads CASSEKLADEQFF. The CDR3 DNA sequence: TGCGCCAGCAGTGAAAAACTAGCGGATGAGCAGTTCTTC.

The V call is TRBV7-2, the J call TRBJ1-5, with D uncertain. This CDR3 is 15 amino acids long. Per germline, CDR1 SGHTA and CDR2 FQGNSA. V lost 1 base, J lost 10 bases, and 17 bases lay in between. CDR3 sequence: CASSLEGRRIKPQHF. The CDR3 coding sequence is TGTGCCAGCAGCTTAGAAGGGCGACGGATAAAACCCCAGCATTTT.

This rearrangement joins TRBV20-1 to TRBJ1-5, with D unclear. Germline CDR1 reads DFQATT; CDR2 reads SNEGSKA (reference sequence). The CDR3 is made up of 14 amino acids. V lost 3 bases and J 0 bases, leaving 9 bases between the germline ends. The CDR3 DNA reads TGCAGTGCTAGTAAACAGAATAGCAATCAGCCCCAGCATTTT. Amino acids: CSASKQNSNQPQHF.

This clone came up a few times. The genes are TRBV27 and TRBJ2-7; unclear D gene. Germline V gene sequence: CDR1 MNHEY, CDR2 SMNVEV (reference sequence). V lost 5 bases to trimming and J lost 2 bases, with 19 bases between them. The CDR3 contains 16 residues. The CDR3 reads CASSPASGALTYEQYF. CDR3 bases: TGTGCCAGCAGTCCAGCCTCCGGTGCCCTAACCTACGAGCAGTACTTC.

The V and J genes are TRBV11-2 and TRBJ2-7; D is perhaps TRBD1 (5 bases). Germline lookup yields CDR1 SGHAT and CDR2 FQNNGV. The CDR3 runs 14 residues. Trimming pared 2 bases from V and 0 bases from J, leaving 8 bases between. The CDR3 nucleotides are TGTGCCAGCAGCTTAAGACAGTACTCCTACGAGCAGTACTTC. Translated: CASSLRQYSYEQYF.

The rearrangement joins TRBV5-1 to TRBJ1-3; 10 bases align to TRBD1. Germline loops: CDR1 SGHRS, CDR2 YFSETQ. The CDR3 covers 16 residues. V shed 1 base, J shed 3 bases, and the junction held 4 bases outside the gene matches. In DNA, the CDR3 is TGCGCCAGCAGCTTGAGCTGGGACAGGGGTGGAAACACCATATATTTT. It yields the protein CASSLSWDRGGNTIYF. Full variable domain (remainder filled in from reference TRBV5-1 and TRBJ1-3): KAGVTQTPRYLIKTRGQQVTLSCSPISGHRSVSWYQQTPGQGLQFLFEYFSETQRNKGNFPGRFSGRQFSNSRSEMNVSTLELGDSALYLCASSLSWDRGGNTIYFGEGSWLTVV.

The J gene is TRBJ1-1, the V gene TRBV4-2; D possibly corresponds to TRBD1 (5 bases). Deletions cut 4 bases from V and 6 bases from J, with 15 bases between. From germline, CDR1 is LGHNA and CDR2 YNFKEQ. There are 14 residues in the CDR3. For the CDR3, the DNA is TGTGCCAGCAGCCGGCCCGTAGACAGCCCTGAAGCTTTCTTT. Translation gives CASSRPVDSPEAFF.

The chain combines TRBV5-1 with TRBJ1-2; D remains unclear. Germline values: CDR1 SGHRS, CDR2 YFSETQ. The CDR3 contains 13 residues. V lost 1 base and J 4 bases, leaving 8 bases between the germline ends. The CDR3 bases are TGCGCCAGCAGCTTGACCGGACTCTATGGCTACACCTTC. As protein: CASSLTGLYGYTF.

The chain employs TRBV9 and TRBJ2-1; TRBD1 agrees at 10 bases. Germline V gene lookup returns CDR1 SGDLS and CDR2 YYNGEE. V trimming: 4 bases; J trimming: 1 base; junction bases outside the gene matches: 8. The length of the CDR3 is 17 residues. This CDR3 is CASSFQPGQGSYNEQFF. The CDR3 nucleotides are TGTGCCAGCAGCTTTCAACCGGGACAGGGGTCCTACAATGAGCAGTTCTTC.

The rearrangement joins TRBV30 to TRBJ2-7; no firm D call. V was trimmed by 1 base and J by 6 bases, leaving 10 bases between them. In germline, CDR1 is GTSNPN, CDR2 SVGIG (reference sequence). The CDR3 spans 12 residues. This chain's CDR3 is CAWSASSLEQYF. The CDR3 bases are TGTGCCTGGAGTGCCAGTTCCCTCGAGCAGTACTTC.